A single sample gave rise to the 2 T cell receptor beta chains below, sequenced in a study of blood T cell repertoires in COVID-19. Repertoires were generated with immunoSEQ multiplex PCR, while TCRdb's copy carries only in-frame clones and drops some. The sample has around 330,000 clones; about 87% are singletons. Sequenced: PBMCs or T cells enriched from blood (not recorded which). These receptors originate from a woman aged 18 to 35 who had recovered from COVID-19.

V usage is TRBV11-3 and J usage is TRBJ2-1; possibly TRBD1 for D (6 bases). Per germline, CDR1 SGHNT and CDR2 YENEEA. V was trimmed by 4 bases and J by 5 bases, leaving 12 bases between them. This CDR3 region has 14 residues. DNA of the CDR3: TGTGCCAGCAGCTCCAGCAGGGGAAACAATGAGCAGTTCTTC. This gives the protein CASSSSRGNNEQFF.

This chain links TRBV4-2 with TRBJ1-2; D call uncertain. CDR3 length: 13 residues. Germline lookup yields CDR1 LGHNA and CDR2 YNFKEQ. V was cut by 1 base and J by 5 bases, with 8 bases left in between. In nucleotides, the CDR3 is TGTGCCAGCAGCCAAGGTGGGCTTTATGGCTACACCTTC. Protein product: CASSQGGLYGYTF.